This record concerns one T cell receptor (beta chain) sequence. The antigen is unknown. The record originates from a study of vaccination and CD4 T cells after COVID-19. In the study overall: Convalescent donors: six male, four female; seven Caucasian, two Asian, one multiracial, two Hispanic.

V was cut by 3 bases and J by 7 bases, with 10 bases left in between. Germline V gives CDR1 SGHTA, CDR2 FQGTGA. This CDR3 is built from 13 residues. At the Johns Hopkins FTIC core, DNA taken from cultured CD4+ T cells was sequenced by way of the Oncomine TCR Beta short-read assay. Genomic DNA was isolated from CD4+ T cells that had been cultured. One entry per CDR3 protein, called by TCRdb with MiXCR from the PCR reads. This table has thousands of distinct CDR3 sequences, 25% to 35% appearing once. Treatment: approximately 11-day PBMC culture with coronavirus spike peptide pools or control peptides (ViraFEST assay). Investigators obtained the unexposed donor's CD4+ T cells before the COVID-19 pandemic (2011-2018). ViraFEST used peptide pools to expand antigen-specific T cells and subsequently sequenced their TCRs. Peptide pools at 9.5 to 10 ug/ml, together with 10 IU/ml IL-2, were added to cultures of two million PBMCs per well.

Sequencing used CD4+ T cells from blood, cultured in vitro. The V call is TRBV7-3, the J call TRBJ2-1; D is possibly TRBD1 (6 bases). The source is a human donor in good health. The CDR3 is CASSFGRGNEQFF. The CDR3 nucleotides are TGTGCCAGCAGCTTTGGCAGGGGAAATGAGCAGTTCTTC.